The 16 T cell receptor beta chains below come from one sample, sequenced in a study of liver allograft versus peripheral blood T cells. Study-level information: Recipients' peripheral blood served as the comparator for T cell receptor repertoires in transplanted livers.

From the reads, TCRdb called clonotypes with MiXCR, one entry per CDR3 protein. The data hold about 5,000 distinct CDR3 sequences, with 17% observed a single time. The receptor source for this set is a human patient who had a liver transplant. The graft donor may account for some of the T cells.

This clonotype was counted only a few times. This chain uses TRBV6-2 or TRBV6-3 with TRBJ2-5; 13 bases map to TRBD2. Germline V gives CDR1 MNHEY, CDR2 SVGEGT. The CDR3 consists of 18 residues. Trimming took 3 bases from V and 5 from J; bases not matched to a gene: 12. The CDR3 nucleotides read TGTGCCAGCAGTTATCACGGGACTAGCGGGAAAATTAGGGAGACCCAGTACTTC. It translates to CASSYHGTSGKIRETQYF.

V and J are TRBV7-9 and TRBJ2-1; 11 nucleotides match TRBD2. The CDR3 consists of 17 residues. The V and J ends lost 3 bases and 7 bases, in that order; junction bases with no gene match: 11. Germline V gives CDR1 SEHNR, CDR2 FQNEAQ (reference sequence). CDR3 nucleotides: TGTGCCAGCAGCTTGAACCTCGTAGCGGGGGGGCGAAATGAGCAGTTCTTC. Translation gives CASSLNLVAGGRNEQFF.

V and J are TRBV14 and TRBJ2-5; D is tentatively TRBD1 or TRBD2 (6 bases each). The CDR3 length is 18 residues. V lost 0 bases and J 5 bases, leaving 22 bases between the germline ends. The germline gives CDR1 SGHDN, CDR2 FVKESK. The CDR3 protein is CASSQERGAPSWKETQYF. The CDR3, as DNA: TGTGCCAGCAGCCAAGAAAGGGGGGCCCCCTCCTGGAAGGAGACCCAGTACTTC. Based on the CDR3 plus reference TRBV14 and TRBJ2-5, the full variable domain is EAGVTQFPSHSVIEKGQTVTLRCDPISGHDNLYWYRRVMGKEIKFLLHFVKESKQDESGMPNNRFLAERTGGTYSTLKVQPAELEDSGVYFCASSQERGAPSWKETQYFGPGTRLLVL.

By share, this clonotype counts as large. This rearrangement joins TRBV7-9 to TRBJ1-6, with TRBD1 identical over 11 bases. The J segment lost 9 bases and the V segment lost 5 bases, leaving 3 bases of the junction unmatched. The CDR3 totals 14 residues. CDR1 and CDR2 (germline): SEHNR, FQNEAQ (reference sequence). The CDR3 DNA is TGTGCCAGCAGCCAGGGACAGGGGGTTTCACCCCTCCACTTT. This encodes CASSQGQGVSPLHF.

The V gene is TRBV20-1, the J gene TRBJ2-1, with 16 bases identical to TRBD2. Per the germline V gene, CDR1 is DFQATT and CDR2 is SNEGSKA (reference sequence). V lost 1 base, J lost 7 bases, and 7 bases stayed unmatched. This CDR3 spans 17 amino acids. In nucleotides, the CDR3 is TGCAGTGCTAGAGGCGCCGGGACTAGCGGGAGGGGAAATGAGCAGTTCTTC. This gives the protein CSARGAGTSGRGNEQFF.

The chain recombines TRBV3-2 with TRBJ2-7; TRBD2 is the table's D call and was not checked against the DNA. TRBV3-2 is labeled a pseudogene. This CDR3 is 15 amino acids long. Here the CDR3 DNA reads TGTGCCAGCAGCCAAGAACCAGCGGGAGCCTCCGAGCAGTACTTC. It yields the protein CASSQEPAGASEQYF.

This clonotype has a count of ten or more. The chain recombines TRBV5-4 with TRBJ2-7, with 10 bases that match TRBD2. The CDR3 has 15 amino acids. The junction had 4 bases not matched to a gene; V was cut back by 4 bases and J by 0 bases. Germline V gene data show CDR1 as SGHNT and CDR2 as YYREEE (reference sequence). CDR3 DNA sequence: TGTGCCAGCAGCCTTCTAGCGGGGGTCTCCTACGAGCAGTACTTC. Protein sequence: CASSLLAGVSYEQYF.

This clonotype is medium-sized. This chain uses TRBV5-4 with TRBJ1-4; D is possibly TRBD1 (5 bases). Germline CDR1 SGHNT, CDR2 YYREEE (reference sequence). The CDR3 covers 14 residues. The V end was cut by 3 bases, the J end by 5 bases, with 11 bases between. The CDR3 sequence is CASSSDSLNEKLFF. The CDR3 DNA reads TGTGCCAGCAGCTCAGACAGCCTAAATGAAAAACTGTTTTTT.

The chain has TRBV7-9 and TRBJ2-3; D ambiguous. Trimming took off 5 bases at V and 7 bases at J, with 4 bases between the two ends. Germline values: CDR1 SEHNR, CDR2 FQNEAQ (reference sequence). The CDR3 has 10 residues. The CDR3 reads CASSENTQYF. Here the CDR3 DNA reads TGTGCCAGCAGCGAAAATACGCAGTATTTT.

By frequency in the sample, this clonotype is medium-sized. The chain links TRBV20-1 to TRBJ1-6; D is perhaps TRBD1 (6 bases). Trimming took off 3 bases at V and 4 bases at J, with 13 bases between the two ends. Germline lookup yields CDR1 DFQATT and CDR2 SNEGSKA (reference sequence). This CDR3 comprises 15 residues. This CDR3 is CSARADSSYNSPLHF. The DNA for the CDR3 is TGCAGTGCTAGGGCGGACAGCTCGTATAATTCACCCCTCCACTTT.

This clonotype was counted between two and nine times. A much larger clonotype is one base distant, so this may be a read error. The gene calls are TRBV28 and TRBJ1-6; TRBD1 is a possible D gene (5 bases). Germline CDR1 reads MDHEN; CDR2 reads SYDVKM. CDR3 length equals 17 residues. The V end lost 10 bases, the J end lost 0 bases, and 19 bases lay between the germline ends. The DNA for the CDR3 is TGTGCCAACACCCTCCTTCGGGACGTCTCCTATAATTCACCCCTCCACTTT. The encoded protein is CANTLLRDVSYNSPLHF.

This clonotype ranks as medium-sized (0.01 to 0.1%). The chain couples TRBV24-1 to TRBJ2-1; 7 bases match TRBD1. Germline CDR1 reads KGHDR; CDR2 reads SFDVKD. The CDR3 is made up of 15 amino acids. V was clipped by 6 bases and J by 4 bases; unmatched bases: 8. The CDR3 DNA follows: TGTGCCACCAGTCCCTCCGGGACAGCTTACAATGAGCAGTTCTTC. It encodes CATSPSGTAYNEQFF.

V gene TRBV2 combines with J gene TRBJ1-2; no definite D call. Trimming cost V 5 bases and J 8 bases, with 12 bases left between them. This CDR3 contains 12 residues. CDR1 is SNHLY, CDR2 FYNNEI, per germline. CDR3 amino acids: CASSLRDLGYTF. The CDR3, as DNA: TGTGCCAGCAGTCTAAGGGATTTAGGCTACACCTTC.

This clonotype was seen a handful of times. The rearrangement uses TRBV2 and TRBJ2-7; 8 bases line up with TRBD1. Looked up from germline, CDR1 is SNHLY and CDR2 is FYNNEI. J was trimmed by 4 bases and V by 11 bases; bases with no gene match: 19. The CDR3 sequence is 16 residues long. The CDR3 nucleotides read TGTGCCGGGAATCGGGGAAATTGGGACAGGTCGTACGAGCAGTACTTC. Its translation is CAGNRGNWDRSYEQYF.

This clonotype has more than one count but fewer than ten. The chain couples TRBV18 to TRBJ1-1; TRBD1 aligns across 9 bases. Looked up from germline, CDR1 is KGHSH and CDR2 is LQKENI. This CDR3 contains 14 residues. V gave up 6 bases and J gave up 1 base; unmatched junction bases: 3. In DNA form, the CDR3 reads TGTGCCAGCTCCCCGGGACAGGGGAACACTGAAGCTTTCTTT. Residues: CASSPGQGNTEAFF.

This clonotype is medium-sized in the sample. J is TRBJ1-3 and V is TRBV15; 7 bases agree with TRBD1. Per germline, CDR1 LNHNV and CDR2 YYDKDF (reference sequence). There are 21 residues in the CDR3. The V and J ends lost 6 bases and 0 bases, in that order; junction bases with no gene match: 23. CDR3 loop: CATRSDYWGQNFYNSGNTIYF. The CDR3 nucleotides read TGTGCCACCAGGTCTGATTATTGGGGACAGAACTTTTACAACTCTGGAAACACCATATATTTT.